This T cell receptor beta chain appears in the sequencing data of a study of blood T cell repertoires in COVID-19. The protocol was immunoSEQ multiplex PCR, while the TCRdb copy is restricted to in-frame clones and leaves out a portion. This sample has 100,000 or so clones; roughly nine tenths occur once, and the top ten carry around 1%. Germline V gene sequence: CDR1 SEHNR, CDR2 FQNEAQ (reference sequence). The CDR3 spans 12 residues. The V and J ends lost 6 bases and 5 bases respectively, with 9 bases between them. This chain links TRBV7-9 with TRBJ2-3; D not certain. The receptor was isolated from a man in his sixties with acute or convalescent COVID-19. Input material: peripheral blood. The CDR3 DNA follows: TGTGCCAGCAGTCGAGACTTAGATACGCAGTATTTT. Protein sequence: CASSRDLDTQYF.